This TCR beta chain was sequenced for a study of beta chain features in type 1 diabetes. The study, taken as a whole, reports: The similarity of naive, central memory and Treg TCRB repertoires appeared greater among patients than among healthy donors.

Of the isolated RNA, all was reverse transcribed, and so the sequenced material was expressed TCRB transcripts. TCRdb keeps only in-frame clones here, not all; method: immunoSEQ multiplex PCR. The repertoire holds under 250,000 clones, with around an eighth as singletons. This clone was observed a few times. Its antigen is still unknown. The clonotype comes from a woman aged 40 to 50 in good health. Sequencing input: naive CD4+ T cells from blood.

CDR3 loop: CASSLGQGGYTF. The CDR3 DNA sequence: TGTGCCAGCAGCTTAGGTCAGGGAGGCTACACCTTC. V usage is TRBV7-2 and J usage is TRBJ1-2; possibly TRBD1 for D (5 bases). This CDR3 spans 12 amino acids. The V gene's germline CDR1 is SGHTA and CDR2 FQGNSA. Trimming left V 1 base short and J 8 bases short, with 8 bases between.